This T cell receptor beta chain was sequenced for a study of spatial heterogeneity in lung cancer. Time point denoted: sample taken at primary tumor resection. The germline CDR1 and CDR2 sequences are SEHNR and FQNEAQ (reference sequence). Deletions cut 5 bases from V and 0 bases from J, with 35 bases between. CDR3 size: 23 residues. TCRdb analysed the 5' RACE reads with MiXCR anew, one entry per CDR3 protein. This table holds about 36,000 distinct CDR3 sequences, less than 9% found once. The sequence was collected from a female donor with early-stage non-small cell lung cancer. The material sequenced was PBMCs, taken at surgery. V and J are TRBV7-9 and TRBJ2-4; D is possibly TRBD1 or TRBD2 (5 bases each). The DNA of the CDR3 is TGTGCCAGCAGCCGAAGTCCGGGACGGCTTGTATTGGCGGGTGGGCTAGCCAAAAACATTCAGTACTTC. Amino acids: CASSRSPGRLVLAGGLAKNIQYF. The full variable domain, with the rest looked up from reference TRBV7-9 and TRBJ2-4, is DTGVSQNPRHKITKRGQNVTFRCDPISEHNRLYWYRQTLGQGPEFLTYFQNEAQLEKSRLLSDRFSAERPKGSFSTLEIQRTEQGDSAMYLCASSRSPGRLVLAGGLAKNIQYFGAGTRLSVL.